This T cell receptor beta chain was found in a study of blood T cell repertoires in COVID-19. The Seattle patients joined while their infection was active and were tracked longitudinally afterward. As processed by the authors: It was from reference gene primer amplification that nucleated cell counts were estimated. Assay used: immunoSEQ multiplex PCR; TCRdb lists only in-frame clones, some missing. The V and J calls and clone size are taken from that table; D and trimming were inferred from the DNA. The sample shows around 46,000 clones, approximately 83% of them seen only once. The CDR3 spans 15 residues. In germline, CDR1 is SGHAT, CDR2 FQNNGV. V was trimmed by 1 base and J by 4 bases, leaving 10 bases between them.

This sequence originates from a woman of 80 years or more with COVID-19, enrolled during active disease. The sequenced material came from peripheral blood. V usage is TRBV11-2 and J usage is TRBJ2-2, with D tentatively TRBD2 (6 bases). Here the CDR3 reads CASSLGLVGTGELFF. The CDR3 region has the DNA TGTGCCAGCAGCTTAGGACTAGTTGGCACCGGGGAGCTGTTTTTT.